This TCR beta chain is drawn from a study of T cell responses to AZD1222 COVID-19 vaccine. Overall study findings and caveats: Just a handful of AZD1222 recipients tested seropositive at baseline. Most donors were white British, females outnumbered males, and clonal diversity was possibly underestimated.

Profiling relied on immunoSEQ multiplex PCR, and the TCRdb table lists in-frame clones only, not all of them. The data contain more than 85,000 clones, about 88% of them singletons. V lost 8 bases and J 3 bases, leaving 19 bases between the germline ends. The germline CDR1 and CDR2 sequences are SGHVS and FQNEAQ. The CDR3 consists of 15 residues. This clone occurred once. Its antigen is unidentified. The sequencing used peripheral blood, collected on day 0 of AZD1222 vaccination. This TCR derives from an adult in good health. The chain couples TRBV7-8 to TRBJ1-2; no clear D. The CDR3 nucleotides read TGTGCCAGCTGCCCGTTCGTGGGAGACTACTATGGCTACACCTTC. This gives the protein CASCPFVGDYYGYTF.